Below are 6 T cell receptor beta chains sequenced from a single sample in a study of cytomegalovirus exposure and HLA in healthy donors. PCR amplification relied on 60 Vbeta primers (plus 13 Jbeta primers). TCRdb's copy holds only in-frame clones and misses some; the assay was immunoSEQ multiplex PCR. The table has over 150,000 clones, 70% to 80% seen once. Material for sequencing was PBMCs. These receptors were taken from a middle-aged woman in good health and CMV-seronegative.

This clone has more than one count but fewer than ten. Because the CDR3's place on the DNA is in doubt, the DNA is left out and the CDR3 is given as listed by TCRdb. This chain joins TRBV11-2 and TRBJ2-7; the table names TRBD2, a call not compared with the DNA. 14 amino acids form the CDR3, both terminal residues included. Germline CDR1 is SGHAT and CDR2 is FQNNGV. The CDR3 loop is CASTPAVAGGSRYF.

The chain has TRBV28 and TRBJ2-7; D remains ambiguous. The germline V and J ends were trimmed by 4 bases and 5 bases, with 12 bases remaining between them. The CDR3 spans 13 residues. CDR1 MDHEN and CDR2 SYDVKM come from the germline V gene. DNA of the CDR3: TGTGCCAGCAGTTCCCAGCTTGGGCACGAGCAGTACTTC. It encodes CASSSQLGHEQYF.

The chain is built from TRBV6-1 and TRBJ1-6; 9 bases line up with TRBD1. The V segment lost 2 bases and the J segment 9 bases; nucleotides outside the gene matches: 5. The V gene's germline CDR1 is MNHNS and CDR2 SASEGT. This CDR3 has 15 residues. The CDR3 reads CASSELDRGSSPLHF. Here the CDR3 DNA reads TGTGCCAGCAGTGAATTGGACAGGGGTAGTTCACCCCTCCACTTT.

This clone was seen only once. The V and J genes are TRBV5-1 and TRBJ1-2; D perhaps matches TRBD1 (5 bases). Germline CDR1 is SGHRS and CDR2 is YFSETQ. V dropped 1 base and J dropped 7 bases, with 11 bases sitting between them. The CDR3 sequence is 13 residues long. The CDR3 protein is CASSLLGVPGYTF. In DNA form, the CDR3 reads TGCGCCAGCAGCTTGCTAGGGGTCCCTGGCTACACCTTC.

This clone has just a few counts. The chain is built from TRBV2 and TRBJ2-7; no definite D call. The CDR3 covers 12 residues. The V gene lost 10 bases and the J gene lost 1 base, with 11 bases spanning the gap. Per the germline V gene, CDR1 is SNHLY and CDR2 is FYNNEI. The CDR3 bases are TGTGCCACCTCATCTAGTTCCTACGAGCAGTACTTC. Amino acids: CATSSSSYEQYF. The whole variable domain, filled in from reference TRBV2 and TRBJ2-7, reads EPEVTQTPSHQVTQMGQEVILRCVPISNHLYFYWYRQILGQKVEFLVSFYNNEISEKSEIFDDQFSVERPDGSNFTLKIRSTKLEDSAMYFCATSSSSYEQYFGPGTRLTVT.

V and J are TRBV5-1 and TRBJ2-1, with D tentatively TRBD1 (6 bases). V shed 4 bases and J shed 2 bases, with 10 bases lying between them. The CDR3 totals 14 residues. From germline, CDR1 is SGHRS and CDR2 YFSETQ. CDR3 sequence: CASSPTGTYNEQFF. The CDR3 bases are TGCGCCAGCAGCCCGACAGGCACCTACAATGAGCAGTTCTTC.